This T cell receptor (beta chain) appears in the sequencing data of a study of technical replicates of blood from a few donors. Profiling relied on immunoSEQ multiplex PCR, and the TCRdb table lists in-frame clones only, not all of them. Altogether roughly 57,000 clones are present, over 90% being singletons, with the ten largest covering approximately 3.4%. The ends were cut back, 7 bases at V and 5 bases at J, with 15 bases in the middle. Per the germline V gene, CDR1 is SNHLY and CDR2 is FYNNEI. This CDR3 region has 14 residues. The table lists this clone with a count of one. The sequence derives from a human donor in good health. Some clones in this sample may be carry-over from other donors' samples. The sequenced sample consisted of PBMCs. This chain connects TRBV2 to TRBJ2-1, with D hard to call. The CDR3 region has the DNA TGTGCCAGCAAATTAGTAGCTTCGGACAATGAGCAGTTCTTC. Translation: CASKLVASDNEQFF.